The next 21 T cell receptor beta chains were all read from a single sample in a study of T-cell memory formation after mild COVID-19. TCRdb re-called the 5' RACE reads with MiXCR, one entry per CDR3 protein. The profile covers 190,000 or so distinct CDR3 sequences, with about a fifth appearing a single time and more than 20% taken by the ten largest. Sequenced material: PBMCs or a T cell subset sorted from them (not recorded which). These TCRs come from an adult woman who had mild COVID-19 (a few samples of this study predate the infection). Cell type and time point are not known.

This rearrangement joins TRBV4-3 to TRBJ2-3; D remains ambiguous. Trimming stripped 0 bases from V and 6 bases from J, with 16 bases between. Germline V gene sequence: CDR1 LGHNA, CDR2 YSLEER. The CDR3 runs to 16 residues. CDR3 amino acids: CASSQDDGATRDTQYF. DNA of the CDR3: TGCGCCAGCAGCCAAGATGACGGAGCCACCAGGGATACGCAGTATTTT.

This chain connects TRBV5-1 to TRBJ2-3, with TRBD2 as a possible D gene (6 bases). The CDR3 contains 11 residues. CDR1 is SGHRS, CDR2 YFSETQ, per germline. Deletions cut 7 bases from V and 6 bases from J, with 9 bases between. Written as DNA, the CDR3 is TGCGCCAGCTGGGGGGAGGATACGCAGTATTTT. It codes for CASWGEDTQYF.

The gene calls are TRBV5-5 and TRBJ2-2, with 9 bases aligning to TRBD1. V shed 4 bases and J 7 bases; nucleotides not matched to a gene: 8. In germline, CDR1 is SGHKS, CDR2 YYEKEE (reference sequence). The CDR3 sequence is 15 residues long. This CDR3 is CASSHRDRVHGELFF. The CDR3 DNA sequence: TGTGCCAGCAGCCACCGGGACAGGGTTCACGGGGAGCTGTTTTTT.

V and J are TRBV20-1 and TRBJ2-7; 7 nucleotides agree with TRBD2. This CDR3 spans 13 amino acids. Losses at the gene ends were 3 bases for V and 3 bases for J; bases not matched to a gene: 5. CDR1 and CDR2 from the germline V gene are DFQATT and SNEGSKA (reference sequence). The CDR3 region has the DNA TGCAGTGCTAGCAGGCGGGAGTACTACGAGCAGTACTTC. It encodes CSASRREYYEQYF.

Only a few counts were recorded for this clonotype. CDR3 coding DNA: TGTGCCACCAGCAGAGTAGCGGGATTTTACAATGAGCAGTTCTTC. This gives the protein CATSRVAGFYNEQFF. V usage is TRBV15 and J usage is TRBJ2-1; 8 positions match TRBD2. J lost 4 bases, V lost 1 base, and 3 bases had no gene match. The CDR3 length is 15 residues. Germline CDR1 and CDR2: LNHNV and YYDKDF (reference sequence). Full variable domain (outside the CDR3, taken from reference TRBV15 and TRBJ2-1): DAMVIQNPRYQVTQFGKPVTLSCSQTLNHNVMYWYQQKSSQAPKLLFHYYDKDFNNEADTPDNFQSRRPNTSFCFLDIRSPGLGDTAMYLCATSRVAGFYNEQFFGPGTRLTVL.

This clonotype was seen only a few times. The rearrangement uses TRBV7-6 and TRBJ2-7, with 14 bases fitting TRBD2. The CDR3 is 19 amino acids. The ends lost 1 base at V and 0 bases at J; junction bases unmatched: 8. Germline lookup yields CDR1 SGHVS and CDR2 FNYEAQ. The CDR3 DNA reads TGTGCCAGCAGCTTAGAGGGCCCGGGACTAGCGGGGGACTCCTACGAGCAGTACTTC. This sequence encodes CASSLEGPGLAGDSYEQYF.

This clonotype occurred a few times. V usage is TRBV29-1 and J usage is TRBJ2-7; 8 nucleotides match TRBD1. CDR1 and CDR2 from the germline V gene are SQVTM and ANQGSEA. V dropped 7 bases and J dropped 3; count of bases not matched to a gene: 17. This CDR3 is built from 16 residues. In DNA, the CDR3 is TGCAGCGCATCCAGACCCGCCAGGGACAGGAACTACGAGCAGTACTTC. Translated, it gives CSASRPARDRNYEQYF.

The J gene is TRBJ2-5, the V gene TRBV6-5; D possibly corresponds to TRBD1 (7 bases). V was trimmed by 0 bases and J by 2 bases, leaving 13 bases between them. Germline values: CDR1 MNHEY, CDR2 SVGAGI. This CDR3 comprises 16 residues. As DNA, the CDR3 is TGTGCCAGCAGTTACTCGAGGGGGCGGGGACAAGAGACCCAGTACTTC. This sequence encodes CASSYSRGRGQETQYF.

This clonotype appeared a few times. One junction end does not reproduce the germline sequence, and a read error may be involved. This chain joins TRBV30 and TRBJ2-1; D may be TRBD1 (6 bases). The CDR3 sequence is 12 residues long. The germline V gene encodes CDR1 GTSNPN and CDR2 SVGIG (reference sequence). CDR3 nucleotides: TGTGCCTGGACAGGGGTATACACTGAGCAGTTCTTC. Protein product: CAWTGVYTEQFF.

This rearrangement joins TRBV24-1 to TRBJ2-7, with TRBD1 as a possible D gene (7 bases). CDR1 is KGHDR, CDR2 SFDVKD, per germline. Trimming removed 4 bases from V and 4 bases from J, with 13 bases in between. This CDR3 has 14 amino acids. The CDR3 coding sequence is TGTGCCACCAGTGAGCGGGGACAGAATTACGAGCAGTACTTC. The encoded protein is CATSERGQNYEQYF.

In its sample, this clonotype was seen a few times. This chain joins TRBV4-1 and TRBJ1-1; no reliable D call. Trimming shortened V by 0 bases and J by 5 bases, and 7 bases separated the two germline ends. The CDR3 sequence is 13 residues long. The germline V gene encodes CDR1 MGHRA and CDR2 YSYEKL. The CDR3 region has the DNA TGCGCCAGCAGCCAAGATCCCACGACTGAAGCTTTCTTT. This sequence encodes CASSQDPTTEAFF.

This chain connects TRBV9 to TRBJ2-1, with 7 positions matching TRBD2. The CDR3 has 17 amino acids. Germline-derived CDR1 and CDR2 are SGDLS and YYNGEE. The junction had 15 bases not matched to a gene; V was cut back by 3 bases and J by 6 bases. The CDR3 DNA reads as TGTGCCAGCAGCGGGGTGGGAGGCGGGAGAATATTCAATGAGCAGTTCTTC. This codes for CASSGVGGGRIFNEQFF.

This clonotype has more than one count but fewer than ten. CDR3 protein: CSVGEGGPHSGNTIYF. The CDR3 DNA reads as TGCAGCGTTGGGGAGGGGGGGCCCCACTCTGGAAACACCATATATTTT. V and J are TRBV29-1 and TRBJ1-3; perhaps TRBD1 as D (6 bases). The germline V and J ends were trimmed by 4 bases and 0 bases, with 16 bases remaining between them. Per the germline V gene, CDR1 is SQVTM and CDR2 is ANQGSEA. The CDR3 runs 16 residues.

This clonotype was seen more than once but under ten times. The chain joins TRBV5-5 to TRBJ2-1; the match to TRBD1 covers 9 bases. This CDR3 contains 15 residues. The V gene end was trimmed by 0 bases and the J gene end by 4 bases; junction bases not matched to a gene: 2. The V gene's germline CDR1 is SGHKS and CDR2 YYEKEE (reference sequence). DNA for the CDR3: TGTGCCAGCAGCTTGGAGGGACAGGGATACAATGAGCAGTTCTTC. Its translation: CASSLEGQGYNEQFF.

This clonotype was found once. The CDR3 DNA sequence: TGTGCCAGCAGCTTGGACGACCTTGGGGACGAAAAACTGTTTTTT. As protein: CASSLDDLGDEKLFF. The genes are TRBV5-4 and TRBJ1-4; D is perhaps TRBD1 (5 bases). V lost 0 bases and J lost 8, with 14 bases in between. The V gene's germline CDR1 is SGHNT and CDR2 YYREEE (reference sequence). This CDR3 has 15 residues.

The V call is TRBV20-1, the J call TRBJ1-3; D perhaps matches TRBD1 (5 bases). Germline lookup yields CDR1 DFQATT and CDR2 SNEGSKA (reference sequence). This CDR3 has 16 residues. V was cut by 3 bases and J by 3 bases, with 18 bases left in between. CDR3 loop: CSASAPREGFGNTIYF. The CDR3 nucleotides are TGCAGTGCTAGTGCCCCCAGGGAGGGTTTTGGAAACACCATATATTTT.

Remarks on this clonotype: One end of the junction does not line up with germline, which may come from a read error. The V gene is TRBV6-5, the J gene TRBJ2-3; D tentatively reads TRBD1 or TRBD2 (5 bases each). From germline, CDR1 is MNHEY and CDR2 SVGAGI. This CDR3 has 15 residues. The CDR3 here is CAISYGALGTDTQYF. CDR3 nucleotide sequence: TGTGCCATCAGTTACGGGGCGTTGGGCACAGATACGCAGTATTTT.

The gene calls are TRBV5-1 and TRBJ2-5; D not certain. This CDR3 is 15 amino acids long. V was shortened by 5 bases and J by 0 bases, with 14 bases between the two germline ends. The V gene's germline CDR1 is SGHRS and CDR2 YFSETQ. The CDR3 DNA follows: TGCGCCAGCAGAGCACTAAGAGCAAACCAAGAGACCCAGTACTTC. This gives the protein CASRALRANQETQYF.

This clonotype was detected a few times. The rearrangement joins TRBV5-1 to TRBJ1-1; 7 nucleotides agree with TRBD1. This CDR3 is built from 14 residues. Per the germline V gene, CDR1 is SGHRS and CDR2 is YFSETQ. Germline trimming cut 4 bases from V and 7 bases from J; bases unmatched to any gene: 10. The chain's CDR3 is CASSAGGQNHEAFF. CDR3 bases: TGCGCCAGCAGCGCGGGGGGACAGAATCATGAAGCTTTCTTT. The full variable domain, its missing parts supplied by reference TRBV5-1 and TRBJ1-1, is KAGVTQTPRYLIKTRGQQVTLSCSPISGHRSVSWYQQTPGQGLQFLFEYFSETQRNKGNFPGRFSGRQFSNSRSEMNVSTLELGDSALYLCASSAGGQNHEAFFGQGTRLTVV.

The rearrangement uses TRBV2 and TRBJ2-3; TRBD1 matches 9 bases. V lost 6 bases and J lost 4; bases outside the gene matches: 5. Germline CDR1 SNHLY, CDR2 FYNNEI. The CDR3 has 14 residues. CDR3 bases: TGTGCCAGCAGACCGGGACAGGGCCCAGATACGCAGTATTTT. Amino acid sequence: CASRPGQGPDTQYF.

The chain carries TRBV9 and TRBJ1-4; no firm D call. Trimming removed 2 bases at V and 4 bases at J, with 12 bases between. Germline-derived CDR1 and CDR2 are SGDLS and YYNGEE. This CDR3 is 15 amino acids long. The CDR3, as DNA: TGTGCCAGCAGCGTTGCGAGCGGGGATAATGAAAAACTGTTTTTT. Translating gives CASSVASGDNEKLFF.